The clone carrying this T cell receptor beta chain has just a few counts. Its antigen is unknown. This CDR3 has 14 residues. Germline V gene sequence: CDR1 MNHNS, CDR2 SASEGT. The V gene lost 5 bases and the J gene lost 6 bases, with 16 bases spanning the gap. The source of the sample is a study of cytomegalovirus exposure and HLA in healthy donors. Study overall: A preliminary data release comprised around 85 million unique TCRs obtained from HLA-typed donors. Study results and limitations: Follow-up analysis seemed to connect common viral pathogens with several of the most significant clusters identified. Based on reports, TCR beta sequences accurately predicted HLA-A and HLA-B alleles for most subjects.

The PCR ran on 60 Vbeta and 13 Jbeta primers. Clones were read by immunoSEQ multiplex PCR, and TCRdb kept only the in-frame ones, dropping some. The data contain about 220,000 clones, approximately 88% of them singletons. Sequencing was done on a sample of PBMCs. The sequence derives from a boy between 2 and 10 years old in good health and CMV-seronegative. V and J are TRBV6-1 and TRBJ1-1; D not resolved. CDR3 loop: CASSPQTNRAEAFF. CDR3 sequence (DNA): TGTGCCAGCAGTCCCCAGACAAATCGAGCTGAAGCTTTCTTT.